The entry below gives a single T cell receptor beta chain sequence along with its context. V lost 4 bases, J lost 2 bases, and 13 bases lay in between. Germline V gene sequence: CDR1 SGDLS, CDR2 YYNGEE. The CDR3 totals 16 residues. Per the authors' pipeline: Amplification with reference gene primers provided the estimates of nucleated cell counts. Profiling relied on immunoSEQ multiplex PCR, and the TCRdb table lists in-frame clones only, not all of them. The DNA gave D and trimming, while V, J and clone size come from that table. The repertoire has 80,000 to 100,000 clones, roughly 87% of them found once; the top ten carry 4% to 5%. The sample originates from a study of blood T cell repertoires in COVID-19. Study at large: Sites in the United States, Italy and Spain provided acute and convalescent COVID-19 samples.

The clonotype was recovered from a man between 65 and 80 years old with acute or convalescent COVID-19. The genes are TRBV9 and TRBJ2-6, with D possibly being TRBD1 (5 bases). The material sequenced was peripheral blood. The CDR3 nucleotides are TGTGCCAGCAGCTTACTAACAGGTCCTGGGGCCAACGTCCTGACTTTC. Translating gives CASSLLTGPGANVLTF. Together with reference TRBV9 and TRBJ2-6, the CDR3 gives the full variable domain: DSGVTQTPKHLITATGQRVTLRCSPRSGDLSVYWYQQSLDQGLQFLIQYYNGEERAKGNILERFSAQQFPDLHSELNLSSLELGDSALYFCASSLLTGPGANVLTFGAGSRLTVL.